This T cell receptor beta chain came from a study of T cell responses to AZD1222 COVID-19 vaccine (dated by TCRdb to 2020 to 2023). Background for the entire study: TCR sequencing covered 230 or so trial participants: nearly 210 given two doses of AZD1222 and 26 given two doses of MenACWY control vaccine. Trial participants were enrolled into age subgroups of 18-55, 56-69 and 70-plus years, which contained approximately 150, 28 and 58 TCR-sequenced participants, respectively.

The CDR3 regions of human TCRbeta chains were analyzed by immunosequencing. The paper's data handling went like this. TCRs in the repertoires were compared against a reference library of SARS-CoV-2-specific TCRs that had been generated with the MIRA antigen-specificity platform. Breadth was defined as the fraction of unique TCRs that were SARS-CoV-2-associated. Depth was defined as the fraction of total T cells that were SARS-CoV-2-associated. Each spike-specific TCR was assigned to its reactive spike region and to a CD4 or CD8 class using the MIRA data. Log10-transformed breadth and depth values were compared by one-way ANOVA with Sidak's multiple comparisons tests. TCRdb retrieved this table from immuneACCESS and kept in-frame rearrangements only. Not all clones are present; in checked studies, unresolved V genes account for under half, and no reason is known for the remainder. That table gives V, J and clone size, and the DNA gave D and trimming. The sample table holds 110,000 to 150,000 clones, of which 88% were seen once. Approximately 3% of the sample is held by the ten biggest clonotypes.

Cut back by 5 bases and 4 bases, the V and J ends lie 12 bases apart. The CDR3 runs 13 residues from the cysteine to the phenylalanine. CDR3 DNA only is kept here, 39 bases in frame from base 1. The CDR1 and CDR2 encoded by the germline V gene are SGHTS and YDEGEE. This specimen's time point label, interpreted: about 28 days (+/-7) after the second vaccine dose. AZD1222 recipients with second doses at about 4 weeks or about 12 weeks were pooled, because spike-specific TCR depth and breadth did not differ between schedules. The vaccinee samples were drawn from two UK trials, COV001 and COV002, one of which was a single-blind randomized controlled phase 2/3 trial testing AZD1222 (ChAdOx1 nCoV-19) in healthy adults. For TCRbeta chain sequencing, PBMC samples were collected from trial participants at day 0 and at day 28 after the second dose. General findings and caveats noted by the study authors: Epitopes outside the regions mutated in the B.1.351 and B.1.1.7 variants were reportedly recognized by nearly half of the unique spike-specific TCRs. Participants were mostly white British, with more females than males. The authors suggested clonal diversity may have been underestimated. The 56-69-year group was small, and its depth increase did not reach significance, likely because of low power. Because no day 14 peak-response samples were available, repertoires were characterized only after the peak T cell response. The whole spike protein was spanned by vaccine-associated CD4 TCRs, and dominant responses were seen in regions 160-218 and 743-854. Conclusions about previously exposed vaccinees are limited, since just a handful of AZD1222 recipients were seropositive for SARS-CoV-2 at baseline. A significant rise in spike-specific TCR breadth and depth was observed after two AZD1222 doses relative to day 0 and relative to MenACWY recipients.

This clone was picked up one time. Its cognate antigen has yet to be identified. Base qualities are missing; no much larger clone stands one base away. The clonotype originates from an adult who received the AZD1222 COVID-19 vaccine. The sample in question was peripheral blood, obtained 28 days after the second AZD1222 dose. The sequence links TRBV5-8 to TRBJ1-2; the D gene cannot be resolved reliably. The bases read TGTGCCAGCAGTCAGACACAGAGCTATGGCTACACCTTC. This yields the protein CASSQTQSYGYTF.